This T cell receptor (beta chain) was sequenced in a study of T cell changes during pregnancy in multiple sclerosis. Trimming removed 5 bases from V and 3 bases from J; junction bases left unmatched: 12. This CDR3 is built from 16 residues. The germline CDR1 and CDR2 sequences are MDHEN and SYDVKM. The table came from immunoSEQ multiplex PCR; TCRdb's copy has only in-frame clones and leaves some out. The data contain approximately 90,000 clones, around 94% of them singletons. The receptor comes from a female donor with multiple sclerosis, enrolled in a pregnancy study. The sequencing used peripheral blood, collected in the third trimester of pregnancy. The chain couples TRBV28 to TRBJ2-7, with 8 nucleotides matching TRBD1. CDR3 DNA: TGTGCCAGCAGTCGCTCCACAACAGGGGGAGTCTACGAGCAGTACTTC. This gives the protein CASSRSTTGGVYEQYF.